This TCR beta chain was obtained from a study of blood T cell repertoires in COVID-19. In the study overall: Sites across the United States, Italy and Spain contributed samples from acute and convalescent COVID-19. The analysed material was cDNA or gDNA that came from T cells, B-cell-depleted T cells, or PBMCs.

CDR1 and CDR2 (germline): LGHDT, YNNKEL (reference sequence). V gave up 0 bases and J gave up 4 bases, with 18 bases separating them. The CDR3 is 17 amino acids. Original processing notes: Reference gene primer amplification in the assay estimated nucleated cell counts. Only in-frame clones appear in the TCRdb table, and some are missing; sequencing was by immunoSEQ multiplex PCR. The DNA gave D and trimming, while V, J and clone size come from that table. Of a few hundred thousand clones listed, about nine tenths are singletons. The rearrangement uses TRBV3-1 (or the pseudogene TRBV3-2) and TRBJ1-1, with D possibly being TRBD1 (5 bases). The receptor's source is a man between 50 and 59 years old with acute or convalescent COVID-19. The source material was peripheral blood. CDR3 in DNA: TGTGCCAGCAGCCAAGATCCTCGGGATTCGGGGGGCACTGAAGCTTTCTTT. Protein product: CASSQDPRDSGGTEAFF.